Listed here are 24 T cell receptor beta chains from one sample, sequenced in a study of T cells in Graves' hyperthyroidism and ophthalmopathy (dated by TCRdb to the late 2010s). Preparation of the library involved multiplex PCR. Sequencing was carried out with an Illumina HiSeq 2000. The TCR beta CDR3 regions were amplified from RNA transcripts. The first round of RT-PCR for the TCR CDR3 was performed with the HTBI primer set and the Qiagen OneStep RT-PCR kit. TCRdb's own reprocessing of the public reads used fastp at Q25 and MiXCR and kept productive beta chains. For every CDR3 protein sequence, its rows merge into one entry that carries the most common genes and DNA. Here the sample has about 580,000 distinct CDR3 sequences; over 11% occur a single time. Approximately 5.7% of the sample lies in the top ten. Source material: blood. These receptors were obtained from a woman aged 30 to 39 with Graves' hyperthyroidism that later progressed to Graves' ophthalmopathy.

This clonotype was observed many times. The CDR3 reads CASSLAAGASTDTQYF. In DNA, the CDR3 is TGTGCCAGCAGTTTAGCGGCAGGGGCTAGCACAGATACGCAGTATTTT. V gene TRBV28 combines with J gene TRBJ2-3; D is perhaps TRBD1 (6 bases). Germline CDR1 is MDHEN and CDR2 is SYDVKM. V was shortened by 2 bases and J by 0 bases, with 12 bases between the two germline ends. CDR3 size: 16 residues.

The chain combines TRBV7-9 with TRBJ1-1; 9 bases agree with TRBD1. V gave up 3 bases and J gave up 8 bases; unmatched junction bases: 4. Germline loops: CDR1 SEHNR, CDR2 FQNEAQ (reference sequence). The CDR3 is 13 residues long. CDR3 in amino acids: CASSFTGTGEAFF. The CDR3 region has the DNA TGTGCCAGCAGCTTCACCGGGACAGGGGAAGCTTTCTTT.

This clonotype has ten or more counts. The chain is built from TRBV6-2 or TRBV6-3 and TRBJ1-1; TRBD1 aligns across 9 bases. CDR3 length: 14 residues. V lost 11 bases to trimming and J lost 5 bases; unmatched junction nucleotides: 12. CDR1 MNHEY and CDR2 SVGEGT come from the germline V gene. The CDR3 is CAVRRAGQGTEAFF. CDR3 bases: TGTGCCGTAAGAAGAGCGGGACAGGGAACTGAAGCTTTCTTT.

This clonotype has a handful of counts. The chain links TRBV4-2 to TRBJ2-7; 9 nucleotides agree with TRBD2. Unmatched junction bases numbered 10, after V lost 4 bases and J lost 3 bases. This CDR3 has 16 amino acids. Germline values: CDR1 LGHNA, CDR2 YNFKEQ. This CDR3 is CASSPPGLAGIYEQYF. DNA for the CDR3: TGTGCCAGCAGCCCCCCTGGGCTAGCGGGAATCTACGAGCAGTACTTC.

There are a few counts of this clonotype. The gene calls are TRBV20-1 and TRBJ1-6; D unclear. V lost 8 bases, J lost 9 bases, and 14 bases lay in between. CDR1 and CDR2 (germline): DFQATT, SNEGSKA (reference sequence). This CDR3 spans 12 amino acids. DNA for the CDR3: TGCAGTACCCCGGTCGAGGGTTCACCCCTCCACTTT. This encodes CSTPVEGSPLHF.

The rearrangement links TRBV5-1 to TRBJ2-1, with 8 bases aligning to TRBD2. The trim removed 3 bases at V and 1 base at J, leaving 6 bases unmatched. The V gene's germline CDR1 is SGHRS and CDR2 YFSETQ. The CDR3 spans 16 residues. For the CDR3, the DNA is TGCGCCAGCAGCTCGGAGAGCGGGAGTTCCTACAATGAGCAGTTCTTC. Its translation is CASSSESGSSYNEQFF.

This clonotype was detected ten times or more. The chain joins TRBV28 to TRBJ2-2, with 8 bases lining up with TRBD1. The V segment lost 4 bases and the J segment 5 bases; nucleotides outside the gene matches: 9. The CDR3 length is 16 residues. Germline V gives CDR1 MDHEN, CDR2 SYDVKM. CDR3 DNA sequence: TGTGCCAGCAGTTCCTCCCCCGGGACAGGAACCGGGGAGCTGTTTTTT. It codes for CASSSSPGTGTGELFF.

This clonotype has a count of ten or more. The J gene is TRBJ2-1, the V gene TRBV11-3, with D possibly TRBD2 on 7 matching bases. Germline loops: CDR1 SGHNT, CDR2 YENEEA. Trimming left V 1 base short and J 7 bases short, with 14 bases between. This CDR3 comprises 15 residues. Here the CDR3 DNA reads TGTGCCAGCAGCTTAGTCGCGCGGGGGCTGAATGAGCAGTTCTTC. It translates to CASSLVARGLNEQFF.

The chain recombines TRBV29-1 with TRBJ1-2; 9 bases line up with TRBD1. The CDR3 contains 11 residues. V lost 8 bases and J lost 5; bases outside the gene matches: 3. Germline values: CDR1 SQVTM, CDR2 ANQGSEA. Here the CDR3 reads CSLGQGYGYTF. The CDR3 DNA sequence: TGCAGCCTGGGACAGGGTTATGGCTACACCTTC. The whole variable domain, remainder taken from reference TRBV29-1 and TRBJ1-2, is SAVISQKPSRDICQRGTSLTIQCQVDSQVTMMFWYRQQPGQSLTLIATANQGSEATYESGFVIDKFPISRPNLTFSTLTVSNMSPEDSSIYLCSLGQGYGYTFGSGTRLTVV.

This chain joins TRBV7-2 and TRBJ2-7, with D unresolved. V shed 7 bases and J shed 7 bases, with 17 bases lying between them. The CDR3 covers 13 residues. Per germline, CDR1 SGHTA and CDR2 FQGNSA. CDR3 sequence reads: CASTNQLHKEQYF. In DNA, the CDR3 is TGTGCCAGCACCAACCAACTACATAAGGAGCAGTACTTC.

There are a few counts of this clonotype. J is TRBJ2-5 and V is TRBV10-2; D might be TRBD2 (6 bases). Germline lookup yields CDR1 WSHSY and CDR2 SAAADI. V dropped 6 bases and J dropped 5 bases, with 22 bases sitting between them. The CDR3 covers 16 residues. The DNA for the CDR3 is TGCGCCAGCAGGACCTACCGGGGGAAGGATAAGGAGACCCAGTACTTC. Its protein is CASRTYRGKDKETQYF.

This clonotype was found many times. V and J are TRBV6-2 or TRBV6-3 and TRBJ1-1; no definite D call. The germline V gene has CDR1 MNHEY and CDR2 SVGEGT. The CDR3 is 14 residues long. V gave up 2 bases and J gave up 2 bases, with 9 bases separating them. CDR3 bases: TGTGCCAGCAGTTACCCTACCTCAAACACTGAAGCTTTCTTT. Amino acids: CASSYPTSNTEAFF.

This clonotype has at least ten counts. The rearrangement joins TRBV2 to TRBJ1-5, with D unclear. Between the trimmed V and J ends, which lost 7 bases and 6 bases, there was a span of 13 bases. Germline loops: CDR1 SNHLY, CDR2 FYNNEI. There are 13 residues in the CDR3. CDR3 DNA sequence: TGTGCCAGCAACACTGAGGTCTTTCAGCCCCAGCATTTT. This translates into CASNTEVFQPQHF.

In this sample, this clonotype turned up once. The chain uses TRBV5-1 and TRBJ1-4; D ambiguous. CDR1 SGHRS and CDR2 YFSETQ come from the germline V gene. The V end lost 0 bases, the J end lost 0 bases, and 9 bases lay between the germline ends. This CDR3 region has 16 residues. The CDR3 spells CASSLVGPSTNEKLFF. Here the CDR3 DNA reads TGCGCCAGCAGCTTGGTGGGCCCCTCAACTAATGAAAAACTGTTTTTT.

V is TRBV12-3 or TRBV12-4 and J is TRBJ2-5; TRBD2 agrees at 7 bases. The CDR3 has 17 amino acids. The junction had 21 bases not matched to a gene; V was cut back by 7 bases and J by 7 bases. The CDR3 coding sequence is TGTGCCAGCACCTCAGTCCGTCGGAGCGGGGTTGGGGGGACCCAGTACTTC. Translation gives CASTSVRRSGVGGTQYF.

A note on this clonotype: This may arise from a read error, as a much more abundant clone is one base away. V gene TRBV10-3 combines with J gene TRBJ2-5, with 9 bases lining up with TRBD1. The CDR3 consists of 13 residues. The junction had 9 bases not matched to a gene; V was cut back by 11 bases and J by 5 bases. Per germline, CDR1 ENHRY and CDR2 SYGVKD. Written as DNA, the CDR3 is TGTGCCTTAACACAGGGGGCAGGGGAGACCCAGTACTTC. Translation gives CALTQGAGETQYF.

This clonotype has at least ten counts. The DNA for the CDR3 is TGTGCCAGCAGACCAGCTAGGGTCGGGGAGCTGTTTTTT. Its protein product is CASRPARVGELFF. This chain uses TRBV12-3 or TRBV12-4 with TRBJ2-2, with no clear D. The CDR3 totals 13 residues. The V end was cut by 6 bases, the J end by 7 bases, with 12 bases between.

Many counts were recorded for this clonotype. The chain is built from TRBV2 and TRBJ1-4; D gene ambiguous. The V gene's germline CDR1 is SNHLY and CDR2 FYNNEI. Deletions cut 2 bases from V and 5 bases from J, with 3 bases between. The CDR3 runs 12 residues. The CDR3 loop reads CASSEQNEKLFF. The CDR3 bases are TGTGCCAGCAGTGAACAGAATGAAAAACTGTTTTTT. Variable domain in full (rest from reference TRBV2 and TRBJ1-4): EPEVTQTPSHQVTQMGQEVILRCVPISNHLYFYWYRQILGQKVEFLVSFYNNEISEKSEIFDDQFSVERPDGSNFTLKIRSTKLEDSAMYFCASSEQNEKLFFGSGTQLSVL.

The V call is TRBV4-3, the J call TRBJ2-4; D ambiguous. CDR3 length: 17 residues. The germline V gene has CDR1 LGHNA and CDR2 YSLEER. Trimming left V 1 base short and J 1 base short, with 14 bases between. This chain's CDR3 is CASSQGGPLEAKNIQYF. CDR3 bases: TGCGCCAGCAGCCAAGGTGGACCTTTGGAGGCCAAAAACATTCAGTACTTC.

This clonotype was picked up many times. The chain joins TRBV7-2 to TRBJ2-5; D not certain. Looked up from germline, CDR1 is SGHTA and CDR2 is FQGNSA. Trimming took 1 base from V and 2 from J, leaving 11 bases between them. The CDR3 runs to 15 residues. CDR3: CASSLGDLGQETQYF. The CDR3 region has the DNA TGTGCCAGCAGCTTAGGAGACTTGGGGCAAGAGACCCAGTACTTC.

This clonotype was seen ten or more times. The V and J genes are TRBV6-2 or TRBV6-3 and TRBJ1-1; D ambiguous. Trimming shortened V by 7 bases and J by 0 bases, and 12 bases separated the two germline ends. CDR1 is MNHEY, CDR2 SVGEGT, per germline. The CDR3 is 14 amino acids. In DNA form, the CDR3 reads TGTGCCAGCACTCTCAGCAACATGAACACTGAAGCTTTCTTT. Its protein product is CASTLSNMNTEAFF.

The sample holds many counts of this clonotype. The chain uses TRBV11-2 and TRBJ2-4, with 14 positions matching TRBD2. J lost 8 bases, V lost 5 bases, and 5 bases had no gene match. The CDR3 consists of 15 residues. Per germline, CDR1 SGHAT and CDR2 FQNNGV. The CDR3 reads CASSDGTSGSDIQYF. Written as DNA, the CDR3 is TGTGCCAGCAGCGACGGGACTAGCGGGAGTGACATTCAGTACTTC.

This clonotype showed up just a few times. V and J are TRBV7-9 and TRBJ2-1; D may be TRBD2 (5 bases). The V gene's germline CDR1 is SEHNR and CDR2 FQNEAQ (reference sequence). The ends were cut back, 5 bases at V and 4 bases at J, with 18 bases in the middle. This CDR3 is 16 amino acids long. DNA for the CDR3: TGTGCCAGCAGCCCGCCCGGAGCGGAAGCTTACAATGAGCAGTTCTTC. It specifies CASSPPGAEAYNEQFF.

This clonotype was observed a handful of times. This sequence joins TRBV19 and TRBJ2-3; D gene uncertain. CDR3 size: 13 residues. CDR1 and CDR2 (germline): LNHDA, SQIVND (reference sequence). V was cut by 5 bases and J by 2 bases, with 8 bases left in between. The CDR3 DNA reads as TGTGCCAGTAGTTATGGCTACACAGATACGCAGTATTTT. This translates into CASSYGYTDTQYF.